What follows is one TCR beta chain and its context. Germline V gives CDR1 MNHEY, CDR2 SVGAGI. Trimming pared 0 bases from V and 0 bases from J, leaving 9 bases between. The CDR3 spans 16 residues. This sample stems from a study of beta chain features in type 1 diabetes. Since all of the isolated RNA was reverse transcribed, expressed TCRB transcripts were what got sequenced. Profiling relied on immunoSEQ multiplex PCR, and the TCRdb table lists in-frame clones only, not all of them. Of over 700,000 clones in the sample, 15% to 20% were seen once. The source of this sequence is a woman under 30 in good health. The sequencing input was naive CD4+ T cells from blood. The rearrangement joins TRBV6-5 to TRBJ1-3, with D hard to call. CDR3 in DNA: TGTGCCAGCAGTTACTCGCAGCAGAGCTCTGGAAACACCATATATTTT. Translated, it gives CASSYSQQSSGNTIYF.